Listed below are T cell receptor beta chains from one sample, sequenced in a study of blood T cell repertoires in COVID-19. The table came from immunoSEQ multiplex PCR; TCRdb's copy has only in-frame clones and leaves some out. Of around 57,000 clones in the sample, just under 90% were seen once. Sample: peripheral blood. The receptor set was obtained from a human donor with active COVID-19. The donor label of this sample is uncertain. Both conserved end residues are part of each CDR3. The order of the fields is D gene, CDR3 length, J gene, clone size, V gene, CDR3 protein, CDR3 DNA. The D gene is left open where the match is weak. Clone size is stated in some rows and not others, as once, few, many or a class when expanded.

d_call: TRBD1; cdr3_length: 14; j_call: TRBJ2-7; clone_size: few; v_call: TRBV27; cdr3_aa: CASSLDGQGYEQYF; cdr3_nt: TGTGCCAGCAGTTTAGACGGACAGGGGTACGAGCAGTACTTC
d_call: -; cdr3_length: 14; j_call: TRBJ2-3; clone_size: -; v_call: TRBV21-1; cdr3_aa: CASSGQGAPDTQYF; cdr3_nt: TGTGCCAGCAGCGGACAGGGGGCCCCAGATACGCAGTATTTT
d_call: -; cdr3_length: 14; j_call: TRBJ2-3; clone_size: -; v_call: TRBV19; cdr3_aa: CASSLTGGTDTQYF; cdr3_nt: TGTGCCAGTAGCCTAACAGGAGGCACAGATACGCAGTATTTT
d_call: TRBD1; cdr3_length: 13; j_call: TRBJ1-2; clone_size: -; v_call: TRBV12-3/TRBV12-4; cdr3_aa: CASSTGVNYGYTF; cdr3_nt: TGTGCCAGCAGCACAGGGGTAAACTATGGCTACACCTTC
d_call: TRBD1; cdr3_length: 17; j_call: TRBJ1-6; clone_size: -; v_call: TRBV27; cdr3_aa: CASRRQGPSSYNSPLHF; cdr3_nt: TGTGCCAGCAGACGACAGGGGCCTAGCTCCTATAATTCACCCCTCCACTTT
d_call: -; cdr3_length: 17; j_call: TRBJ1-5; clone_size: -; v_call: TRBV6-6; cdr3_aa: CASSPPRGGLSNQPQHF; cdr3_nt: TGTGCCAGCAGTCCCCCACGGGGGGGATTAAGCAATCAGCCCCAGCATTTT
d_call: TRBD1; cdr3_length: 16; j_call: TRBJ1-3; clone_size: -; v_call: TRBV7-9; cdr3_aa: CASSFWGTGGTNTIYF; cdr3_nt: TGTGCCAGCAGCTTTTGGGGGACAGGGGGAACGAACACCATATATTTT
d_call: -; cdr3_length: 12; j_call: TRBJ2-2; clone_size: -; v_call: TRBV6-4; cdr3_aa: CASSVSSGELFF; cdr3_nt: TGTGCCAGCAGTGTTTCCTCCGGGGAGCTGTTTTTT
d_call: -; cdr3_length: 15; j_call: TRBJ1-6; clone_size: -; v_call: TRBV19; cdr3_aa: CASSIGQAGDSPLHF; cdr3_nt: TGTGCCAGTAGTATCGGGCAGGCGGGAGATTCACCCCTCCACTTT
d_call: TRBD1; cdr3_length: 14; j_call: TRBJ2-2; clone_size: -; v_call: TRBV11-2; cdr3_aa: CASSSRTGAGELFF; cdr3_nt: TGTGCCAGCAGCTCCCGGACAGGCGCCGGGGAGCTGTTTTTT
d_call: -; cdr3_length: 12; j_call: TRBJ2-7; clone_size: -; v_call: TRBV11-3; cdr3_aa: CASSSSEYEQYF; cdr3_nt: TGTGCCAGCAGCTCTAGCGAATACGAGCAGTACTTC
d_call: TRBD2; cdr3_length: 15; j_call: TRBJ2-7; clone_size: -; v_call: TRBV5-1; cdr3_aa: CASSPPAGGLYEQYF; cdr3_nt: TGCGCCAGCAGCCCCCCGGCGGGGGGGCTCTACGAGCAGTACTTC
d_call: TRBD1; cdr3_length: 15; j_call: TRBJ1-1; clone_size: -; v_call: TRBV2; cdr3_aa: CASRRTGEGNTEAFF; cdr3_nt: TGTGCCAGCAGAAGGACAGGGGAAGGTAACACTGAAGCTTTCTTT
d_call: -; cdr3_length: 15; j_call: TRBJ2-1; clone_size: -; v_call: TRBV4-2; cdr3_aa: CASRHPGLWANEQFF; cdr3_nt: TGTGCCAGCAGGCATCCGGGACTGTGGGCGAATGAGCAGTTCTTC
d_call: TRBD2; cdr3_length: 17; j_call: TRBJ2-3; clone_size: -; v_call: TRBV29-1; cdr3_aa: CSVDGLAGEGGTDTQYF; cdr3_nt: TGCAGCGTTGACGGACTAGCGGGAGAGGGGGGCACAGATACGCAGTATTTT
d_call: -; cdr3_length: 14; j_call: TRBJ1-1; clone_size: -; v_call: TRBV19; cdr3_aa: CASSIWGLDTEAFF; cdr3_nt: TGTGCCAGTAGTATATGGGGGCTTGACACTGAAGCTTTCTTT
d_call: -; cdr3_length: 18; j_call: TRBJ1-5; clone_size: -; v_call: TRBV19; cdr3_aa: CASSPDSLRAFGNQPQHF; cdr3_nt: TGTGCCAGTAGTCCGGACAGCTTAAGAGCTTTTGGCAATCAGCCCCAGCATTTT
d_call: TRBD1; cdr3_length: 16; j_call: TRBJ2-1; clone_size: -; v_call: TRBV24-1; cdr3_aa: CATSDSGTGVFNEQFF; cdr3_nt: TGTGCCACCAGTGACTCCGGGACAGGGGTCTTCAATGAGCAGTTCTTC
d_call: TRBD1; cdr3_length: 15; j_call: TRBJ2-1; clone_size: once; v_call: TRBV10-3; cdr3_aa: CAISPDRGPYNEQFF; cdr3_nt: TGTGCCATCAGTCCGGACAGGGGACCCTACAATGAGCAGTTCTTC
d_call: -; cdr3_length: 15; j_call: TRBJ1-2; clone_size: -; v_call: TRBV7-3; cdr3_aa: CASSLTGAPNYGYTF; cdr3_nt: TGTGCCAGCAGCTTAACGGGGGCGCCTAACTATGGCTACACCTTC
d_call: TRBD1; cdr3_length: 15; j_call: TRBJ2-7; clone_size: -; v_call: TRBV7-2; cdr3_aa: CASSLGGTGYREQYF; cdr3_nt: TGTGCCAGCAGCTTGGGGGGGACAGGGTACCGTGAGCAGTACTTC
d_call: -; cdr3_length: 15; j_call: TRBJ1-5; clone_size: -; v_call: TRBV6-6; cdr3_aa: CASSYSPGDGQPQHF; cdr3_nt: TGTGCCAGCAGTTACTCGCCAGGGGATGGTCAGCCCCAGCATTTT
d_call: -; cdr3_length: 13; j_call: TRBJ2-2; clone_size: -; v_call: TRBV10-1; cdr3_aa: CASPYRRSGELFF; cdr3_nt: TGCGCCAGCCCCTATCGCCGGTCCGGGGAGCTGTTTTTT